Only one count was recorded for the clone carrying this TCR beta chain. Its antigen remains unidentified. The sample belongs to a study of cytomegalovirus exposure and HLA in healthy donors. Study-wide results and caveats: The investigators catalogued 150 to 200 TCR beta chains as cytomegalovirus-associated.

In germline, CDR1 is SGDLS, CDR2 YYNGEE. The V and J ends lost 3 bases and 5 bases respectively, with 18 bases between them. The CDR3 length is 15 residues. Profiling relied on immunoSEQ multiplex PCR, and the TCRdb table lists in-frame clones only, not all of them. The table includes 200,000 to 250,000 clones, around four fifths detected once. This receptor was taken from a woman under 30 in good health and CMV-seronegative. The sequenced sample was PBMCs. The rearrangement links TRBV9 to TRBJ2-7; perhaps TRBD2 as D (6 bases). DNA of the CDR3: TGTGCCAGCAGCGCCGGGCGGGACGGGGCCCACGAGCAGTACTTC. Translation: CASSAGRDGAHEQYF.